The next 7 T cell receptor beta chains were all read from a single sample in a study of OX40 agonist ivuxolimab in advanced cancers. TCRdb keeps only in-frame clones here, not all; method: immunoSEQ multiplex PCR. The repertoire holds 100,000 to 150,000 clones, with under 95% as singletons. Material: CD4+ or CD8+ T cells sorted from blood, obtained in a trial of the OX40 agonist ivuxolimab. Every receptor here comes from an adult with an advanced solid tumor such as melanoma, head and neck, liver or kidney cancer.

The count of this clone is one. The genes are TRBV29-1 and TRBJ2-1; D not resolved. Germline V gene lookup returns CDR1 SQVTM and CDR2 ANQGSEA. With 1 base removed from V and 1 base from J, the gap between germline ends came to 11 bases. This CDR3 is 15 amino acids long. Here the CDR3 DNA reads TGCAGCGTTGAAGGAGGCAGGAATTCCTACAATGAGCAGTTCTTC. Protein sequence: CSVEGGRNSYNEQFF.

The chain has TRBV28 and TRBJ2-7; 9 bases line up with TRBD1. V lost 7 bases to trimming and J lost 0 bases; unmatched junction nucleotides: 7. Germline V gives CDR1 MDHEN, CDR2 SYDVKM. This CDR3 contains 15 residues. CDR3 sequence: CASKRDRESSYEQYF. Written as DNA, the CDR3 is TGTGCCAGCAAACGGGACAGGGAGAGCTCCTACGAGCAGTACTTC.

The chain couples TRBV2 to TRBJ2-7; tentative D call: TRBD2 (6 bases). The CDR3 totals 15 residues. The V and J ends lost 6 bases and 4 bases respectively, with 19 bases between them. Germline V gene sequence: CDR1 SNHLY, CDR2 FYNNEI. CDR3 nucleotides: TGTGCCAGCAGCGAACTAGCTGAATTTTCGTACGAGCAGTACTTC. It encodes CASSELAEFSYEQYF.

Written as DNA, the CDR3 is TGTGCCAGCACACATCGAACAGGGGGCGAGCAGTACTTC. Translating it yields CASTHRTGGEQYF. J is TRBJ2-7 and V is TRBV6-5; 8 nucleotides match TRBD1. CDR1 MNHEY and CDR2 SVGAGI come from the germline V gene. The CDR3 extends over 13 amino acids. Losses at the gene ends were 7 bases for V and 6 bases for J; bases not matched to a gene: 8.

This chain links TRBV6-5 with TRBJ2-1, with TRBD1 matching 10 bases. V shed 4 bases and J 5 bases; nucleotides not matched to a gene: 5. This CDR3 is built from 15 residues. Per germline, CDR1 MNHEY and CDR2 SVGAGI. In DNA, the CDR3 is TGTGCCAGCAGTTTACGACAGGGGGCTGACAATGAGCAGTTCTTC. Protein: CASSLRQGADNEQFF.

The rearrangement uses TRBV5-1 and TRBJ1-5, with D maybe TRBD1 (6 bases). The CDR3 has 15 residues. V dropped 0 bases and J dropped 2 bases, with 9 bases sitting between them. The germline gives CDR1 SGHRS, CDR2 YFSETQ. Written as DNA, the CDR3 is TGCGCCAGCAGCTTGGCCCCAGGGGGCAATCAGCCCCAGCATTTT. It translates to CASSLAPGGNQPQHF.

The J gene is TRBJ2-1, the V gene TRBV7-2; TRBD1 or TRBD2 may be the D gene (5 bases each). V lost 1 base and J lost 0, with 10 bases in between. The CDR3 contains 16 residues. CDR1 and CDR2 from the germline V gene are SGHTA and FQGNSA. The CDR3 DNA reads TGTGCCAGCAGCTTAGGGGGGTGGAGCTCCTACAATGAGCAGTTCTTC. Translation: CASSLGGWSSYNEQFF.